This T cell receptor (beta chain) was obtained from a study of somatic mutations in cytotoxic T cells in rheumatoid arthritis (dated by TCRdb to the late 2010s). Broadly, across the study: Before any treatment started and right after they were diagnosed, patients gave peripheral blood samples (under 32 ml EDTA). Median age was essentially the same in the patient group and the control group. In newly diagnosed rheumatoid arthritis without treatment, the study examined if expanded CD8+ T-cell clones harbor somatic mutations, relying on TCRB deep sequencing to characterize clonality. TCRB deep sequencing was performed for some 60 rheumatoid arthritis patients and around 20 healthy controls. A FACSAria II or Sony SH800 was used to flow-sort some V beta antibody-stained T-cell populations at nearly 100% purity, and TCRB sequencing was also done on sorted V beta1+ cells. Broader findings and caveats from the paper: In about an eighth of the 65 patients, more than 20% of CD8+ cells belonged to the largest CD8+ clone, while several identical CD8+ TCRB sequences were shared between blood and synovial fluid. The expanded CD8+ clones had unknown antigen targets, and not appearing in virus-specific databases did not rule out that they were virus-specific. The slight underrepresentation of TRBV07 in patients was not corrected for multiple comparisons. CD8+ T-cell clonality did not differ significantly between rheumatoid arthritis patients and age-matched healthy controls. An increase of CD8+ clonality with age was seen in patients (Spearman r ≈ 0.5) but not in healthy controls.

In its sample, this clone was seen once. Its binding antigen is unknown. No base quality information exists; no much larger clone differs at one position. Positive magnetic bead selection on an AutoMACS was used to isolate CD4+ and CD8+ cells, with flow cytometry used to check purity. Clonal expansions were first screened by flow cytometry with a TCR V beta antibody panel, then characterized by TCRB deep sequencing of sorted CD8+ fractions. Isolation of peripheral blood mononuclear cells was done through Ficoll-Paque PLUS density gradient separation. Nucleospin Tissue or Tissue XS kits were used to extract DNA from CD4-enriched, CD8-enriched or PBMC samples, and a Qubit 2.0 fluorometer was used for quantification. From V the trimming removes 1 base and from J it removes 4 bases, while the gene matches leave 7 bases of the junction unaccounted for. CDR1 and CDR2 are drawn from the germline V gene: MGHRA, YSYEKL. The CDR3 runs 17 residues from the cysteine to the phenylalanine. This entry keeps only the CDR3 DNA: 51 bases, framed from base 1.

Genomic DNA underwent TCRB CDR3 sequencing using the immunoSEQ assay. The authors' pipeline ran thus. Patient CD8+ clones larger than 1% were compared against published virus-specific TCRB sequences, and only a few matched. The analyses included only productive TCRB rearrangements. Clonality was calculated as a Shannon entropy-based productive clonality index, and a clone was defined by a unique TCRB CDR3 sequence. Repertoire overlap between two samples was calculated from the template counts of each clone relative to total templates per sample. A correlation with a Spearman r of 0.6 to 0.65 was found between V-gene usage by flow cytometry and V-gene usage by TCRB sequencing. TCRdb obtained this table from immuneACCESS and retained in-frame rearrangements with V and J assigned. These tables miss some clones; where compared with another copy, unresolved V genes account for less than half of the shortfall, and the remainder is unexplained. V and J calls and clone size are copied from that table; D and trimming were computed from the DNA. This sample gives about 5,500 clones in total; roughly 80% of them show up just once. The ten largest clonotypes hold 47% of the sample.

Sequencing was done on a sample of CD8+ T cells sorted from blood. The V and J segments used are TRBV4-1 and TRBJ2-1, and 10 junctional nucleotides match TRBD2. This clonotype was obtained from a woman aged 50 to 60 with rheumatoid arthritis. In nucleotides, the sequence is TGCGCCAGCAGCCAAGTCAGCGGACTAGCGGTTTACAATGAGCAGTTCTTC. This sequence encodes CASSQVSGLAVYNEQFF.